These 25 T cell receptor beta chains came from one sample sequenced in a study of blood T cell repertoires in COVID-19. TCRdb's table, derived via immunoSEQ multiplex PCR, lists solely in-frame clones and lacks some. The sample contains approximately 82,000 clones, 80% to 95% of which appear only once. Source material: peripheral blood. Receptor source: a woman aged 55-75 years with active COVID-19.

This clone has only one observation. V gene TRBV11-3 combines with J gene TRBJ2-5, with unresolved D. The length of the CDR3 is 15 residues. CDR1 is SGHNT and CDR2 is YENEEA in the germline V gene. Trimming stripped 0 bases from V and 2 bases from J, with 10 bases between. The CDR3 reads CASSLDERRQETQYF. The CDR3 region has the DNA TGTGCCAGCAGCTTAGATGAGCGACGGCAAGAGACCCAGTACTTC.

The chain links TRBV9 to TRBJ1-6; D gene uncertain. Germline CDR1 and CDR2: SGDLS and YYNGEE. The CDR3 loop spans 14 amino acids. Trimming took off 4 bases at V and 7 bases at J, with 12 bases between the two ends. This CDR3 is CASSPLRLNSPLHF. In nucleotides, the CDR3 is TGTGCCAGCAGCCCCCTTCGACTGAATTCACCCCTCCACTTT. The full variable domain, in which reference TRBV9 and TRBJ1-6 provide the parts outside the CDR3, is DSGVTQTPKHLITATGQRVTLRCSPRSGDLSVYWYQQSLDQGLQFLIQYYNGEERAKGNILERFSAQQFPDLHSELNLSSLELGDSALYFCASSPLRLNSPLHFGNGTRLTVT.

V gene TRBV5-1 combines with J gene TRBJ2-2; 11 bases match TRBD1. CDR3 length equals 18 residues. V lost 4 bases and J lost 7; bases outside the gene matches: 15. Looked up from germline, CDR1 is SGHRS and CDR2 is YFSETQ. CDR3 sequence: CASSHLPGQGARDGELFF. Written as DNA, the CDR3 is TGCGCCAGCAGCCACCTACCTGGACAGGGGGCACGAGACGGGGAGCTGTTTTTT.

Regarding this clone: This same CDR3 is encoded by further DNA sequences in the sample. The genes are TRBV3-1 (or the pseudogene TRBV3-2) and TRBJ1-6; a weak D match, TRBD1 (6 bases). This CDR3 contains 14 residues. Trimming removed 1 base from V and 7 bases from J, with 8 bases in between. Germline V gene sequence: CDR1 LGHDT, CDR2 YNNKEL (reference sequence). The CDR3 DNA is TGTGCCAGCAGCCAAGGGACAGCCAATTCACCCCTCCACTTT. It specifies CASSQGTANSPLHF.

This chain uses TRBV11-3 with TRBJ2-1; TRBD2 matches at 10 bases. V lost 7 bases to trimming and J lost 7 bases; unmatched junction nucleotides: 4. This CDR3 contains 13 residues. Germline values: CDR1 SGHNT, CDR2 YENEEA. Here the CDR3 DNA reads TGTGCCAGCAAGGATAGCGGGAGGAATGAGCAGTTCTTC. Encoded protein: CASKDSGRNEQFF. The full variable domain, completed using reference TRBV11-3 and TRBJ2-1, is EAGVVQSPRYKIIEKKQPVAFWCNPISGHNTLYWYLQNLGQGPELLIRYENEEAVDDSQLPKDRFSAERLKGVDSTLKIQPAELGDSAVYLCASKDSGRNEQFFGPGTRLTVL.

CDR3 coding DNA: TGTGCCAGCAAAAGTTCTAGCGGCACAGATACGCAGTATTTT. This translates into CASKSSSGTDTQYF. V usage is TRBV6-5 and J usage is TRBJ2-3, with D perhaps TRBD2 (6 bases). CDR3 length: 14 amino acids. V was cut by 7 bases and J by 1 base, with 12 bases left in between. From germline, CDR1 is MNHEY and CDR2 SVGAGI.

The J gene is TRBJ2-7, the V gene TRBV5-1, with D possibly being TRBD1 (6 bases). Deletions cut 4 bases from V and 4 bases from J, with 9 bases between. The CDR3 has 12 residues. The V gene's germline CDR1 is SGHRS and CDR2 YFSETQ. The CDR3 loop is CASSVQGYEQYF. The CDR3 DNA reads TGCGCCAGCAGCGTTCAGGGGTACGAGCAGTACTTC. The full variable domain, rest sourced from reference TRBV5-1 and TRBJ2-7, is KAGVTQTPRYLIKTRGQQVTLSCSPISGHRSVSWYQQTPGQGLQFLFEYFSETQRNKGNFPGRFSGRQFSNSRSEMNVSTLELGDSALYLCASSVQGYEQYFGPGTRLTVT.

This clone came up once. J is TRBJ1-4 and V is TRBV24-1; TRBD1 aligns across 11 bases. The germline CDR1 and CDR2 sequences are KGHDR and SFDVKD. Trimming removed 2 bases from V and 5 bases from J; junction bases left unmatched: 3. CDR3 length: 16 amino acids. CDR3 nucleotides: TGTGCCACCAGTGATTACGGACAGGGGGCCAATGAAAAACTGTTTTTT. The encoded protein is CATSDYGQGANEKLFF.

The rearrangement uses TRBV6-5 and TRBJ1-4; D uncertain. The CDR3 sequence is 14 residues long. With 5 bases removed from V and 8 bases from J, the gap between germline ends came to 15 bases. Germline CDR1 is MNHEY and CDR2 is SVGAGI. The CDR3 sequence is CASSPDGMGEKLFF. The CDR3 nucleotides are TGTGCCAGCAGTCCAGACGGGATGGGAGAAAAACTGTTTTTT.

The CDR3 protein is CASSQETGPYNSPLHF. Written as DNA, the CDR3 is TGTGCCAGCAGTCAGGAAACAGGGCCCTATAATTCACCCCTCCACTTT. The V call is TRBV28, the J call TRBJ1-6; possible D gene TRBD1, 6 bases. The CDR3 spans 16 residues. V lost 5 bases, J lost 2 bases, and 13 bases lay in between. Germline V gives CDR1 MDHEN, CDR2 SYDVKM.

The genes are TRBV7-9 and TRBJ2-5, with D perhaps TRBD1 (5 bases). With 1 base removed from V and 8 bases from J, the gap between germline ends came to 17 bases. Germline values: CDR1 SEHNR, CDR2 FQNEAQ (reference sequence). This CDR3 is built from 15 residues. CDR3 in amino acids: CASSLGSGAAITQYF. CDR3 sequence (DNA): TGTGCCAGCAGCTTAGGATCTGGGGCCGCGATCACCCAGTACTTC.

The V and J genes are TRBV4-3 and TRBJ2-7; TRBD1 aligns across 7 bases. In germline, CDR1 is LGHNA, CDR2 YSLEER. The CDR3 consists of 15 residues. V trimming: 0 bases; J trimming: 3 bases; junction bases outside the gene matches: 5. CDR3: CASSQDYAGGYEQYF. The CDR3 DNA is TGCGCCAGCAGCCAAGATTACGCAGGGGGCTACGAGCAGTACTTC.

The chain combines TRBV7-2 with TRBJ2-7; no definite D call. The V end was cut by 3 bases, the J end by 3 bases, with 9 bases between. The CDR3 loop spans 13 amino acids. The germline V gene encodes CDR1 SGHTA and CDR2 FQGNSA. The CDR3 DNA reads as TGTGCCAGCAGCTTGGCGGTATTCTACGAGCAGTACTTC. The encoded protein is CASSLAVFYEQYF.

The J gene is TRBJ2-7, the V gene TRBV28, with 7 bases fitting TRBD2. This CDR3 contains 12 residues. The J segment lost 5 bases and the V segment lost 4 bases, leaving 2 bases of the junction unmatched. CDR1 MDHEN and CDR2 SYDVKM come from the germline V gene. CDR3 region: CASSSTSDEQYF. The DNA for the CDR3 is TGTGCCAGCAGTTCTACTAGCGACGAGCAGTACTTC.

The chain uses TRBV7-9 and TRBJ2-3; 8 bases agree with TRBD1. V was pared by 5 bases and J by 6 bases, with 16 bases of the junction left unmatched. This CDR3 has 17 residues. Germline CDR1 reads SEHNR; CDR2 reads FQNEAQ (reference sequence). The CDR3 DNA reads TGTGCCAGCAGCCCAGGGACAGCCGGACAGGGCAGGGATACGCAGTATTTT. Amino acid sequence: CASSPGTAGQGRDTQYF.

This chain links TRBV28 with TRBJ1-1; the match to TRBD1 covers 7 bases. The CDR3 spans 12 residues. Germline CDR1 and CDR2: MDHEN and SYDVKM. J gave up 4 bases and V 7 bases, and 3 bases lay outside the gene matches. CDR3 nucleotides: TGTGCCAGCAACCCAGGGGGCACTGAAGCTTTCTTT. It codes for CASNPGGTEAFF. Together with reference TRBV28 and TRBJ1-1, the CDR3 gives the full variable domain: DVKVTQSSRYLVKRTGEKVFLECVQDMDHENMFWYRQDPGLGLRLIYFSYDVKMKEKGDIPEGYSVSREKKERFSLILESASTNQTSMYLCASNPGGTEAFFGQGTRLTVV.

This clone has only one observation. V gene TRBV7-2 combines with J gene TRBJ1-1; D not certain. Germline loops: CDR1 SGHTA, CDR2 FQGNSA. The V and J ends lost 3 bases and 9 bases respectively, with 23 bases between them. The CDR3 is 16 residues long. The CDR3 sequence: CASSFRSVRQFEKAFF. For the CDR3, the DNA is TGTGCCAGCAGCTTCAGAAGTGTGAGGCAGTTTGAAAAAGCTTTCTTT. Combining the CDR3 with reference TRBV7-2 and TRBJ1-1 gives the whole variable domain GAGVSQSPSNKVTEKGKDVELRCDPISGHTALYWYRQSLGQGLEFLIYFQGNSAPDKSGLPSDRFSAERTGGSVSTLTIQRTQQEDSAVYLCASSFRSVRQFEKAFFGQGTRLTVV.

This chain connects TRBV29-1 to TRBJ2-6; TRBD1 is a possible D gene (5 bases). V lost 5 bases, J lost 7 bases, and 9 bases lay in between. Germline-derived CDR1 and CDR2 are SQVTM and ANQGSEA. This CDR3 is 12 amino acids long. The CDR3 nucleotides read TGCAGCGTTCAGGGTTCAGCCAACGTCCTGACTTTC. Its translation: CSVQGSANVLTF.

Of note for this clone: The same CDR3 arises from other DNA sequences in this sample as well. The chain employs TRBV6-5 and TRBJ1-1, with 9 bases that match TRBD1. V lost 2 bases, J lost 5 bases, and 3 bases stayed unmatched. This CDR3 contains 14 residues. Germline V gene sequence: CDR1 MNHEY, CDR2 SVGAGI. CDR3 coding DNA: TGTGCCAGCAGTTACCGGACAGGGGAAACTGAAGCTTTCTTT. Amino acids: CASSYRTGETEAFF.

The J gene is TRBJ2-3, the V gene TRBV28; possibly TRBD2 for D (7 bases). The CDR3 runs 13 residues. V was trimmed by 7 bases and J by 6 bases, leaving 14 bases between them. Germline V lookup: CDR1 MDHEN, CDR2 SYDVKM. The CDR3 sequence: CASNSAGADTQYF. CDR3 coding DNA: TGTGCCAGCAATTCCGCGGGGGCGGATACGCAGTATTTT.

CDR3 DNA: TGTGCCAGCAGTGACCGACTAGCGGGAGGTTATGAGCAGTTCTTC. Residues: CASSDRLAGGYEQFF. This sequence joins TRBV2 and TRBJ2-1; TRBD2 agrees at 13 bases. The length of the CDR3 is 15 residues. J was trimmed by 8 bases and V by 3 bases; bases with no gene match: 4. Germline assignment: CDR1 SNHLY and CDR2 FYNNEI.

This chain connects TRBV2 to TRBJ1-6; weak D call: TRBD1 (6 bases). This CDR3 spans 17 amino acids. Trimming cost V 6 bases and J 9 bases, with 24 bases left between them. Germline-derived CDR1 and CDR2 are SNHLY and FYNNEI. CDR3 sequence (DNA): TGTGCCAGCAGGGTCCTTTCCCCGGGACATAGTTTTTCACCCCTCCACTTT. Its translation: CASRVLSPGHSFSPLHF.

The rearrangement links TRBV7-2 to TRBJ2-3; D uncertain. CDR3 length equals 17 residues. V gave up 1 base and J gave up 4 bases, with 18 bases separating them. Germline V lookup: CDR1 SGHTA, CDR2 FQGNSA. In DNA, the CDR3 is TGTGCCAGCAGCTTAGATTTTCTCTCAACCCGGTCAGATACGCAGTATTTT. Translating gives CASSLDFLSTRSDTQYF.

This sequence joins TRBV11-2 and TRBJ1-1, with D possibly TRBD1 on 5 matching bases. V was trimmed by 1 base and J by 5 bases, leaving 17 bases between them. Germline CDR1 and CDR2: SGHAT and FQNNGV. The CDR3 loop spans 16 amino acids. CDR3 sequence reads: CASSLGRILTGTEAFF. CDR3 nucleotide sequence: TGTGCCAGCAGCTTAGGACGAATCCTAACAGGTACTGAAGCTTTCTTT.

CDR3 sequence: CASSLSAGRHGYTF. The CDR3, as DNA: TGTGCCAGCAGTTTATCGGCAGGGCGCCATGGCTACACCTTC. This chain uses TRBV27 with TRBJ1-2, with D maybe TRBD1 (5 bases). V was trimmed by 0 bases and J by 6 bases, leaving 11 bases between them. Looked up from germline, CDR1 is MNHEY and CDR2 is SMNVEV (reference sequence). The CDR3 length is 14 residues.